This TCR beta chain comes out of a study of T cell repertoires in cytomegalovirus infection. Overall study: CMV infection together with matching HLA type was indicated by public TCR beta signatures.

TCRdb reprocessed the reads with MiXCR, giving one entry per CDR3 protein. The table includes some 150,000 distinct CDR3 sequences, around 32% detected once. Germline V gives CDR1 SEHNR, CDR2 FQNEAQ (reference sequence). Trimming took 1 base from V and 2 from J, leaving 12 bases between them. This CDR3 contains 16 residues. This clonotype has a handful of counts. Its target is not known. The starting material was CD8+ T cells from cultured PBMCs, obtained from culture after CMV antigen stimulation. This sequence was found in a human donor in good health (CMV status not recorded). Some clones in this sample may be carry-over from other donors' samples. The rearrangement uses TRBV7-9 and TRBJ2-1; tentatively, D is TRBD2 (5 bases). The CDR3 sequence: CASSLGRPPTYNEQFF. CDR3 coding DNA: TGTGCCAGCAGCTTAGGGAGGCCCCCGACCTACAATGAGCAGTTCTTC.